This TCR beta chain was documented in a study of cytotoxic CD8 clonotypes in ibrutinib-treated CLL (dated by TCRdb to the early 2020s). With respect to the entire study: The cohort had 11 relapsed/refractory and more than 14 treatment-naive patients; about 17 were IGHV unmutated. Every sample from remission and from progressive disease was obtained while the patients were still on ibrutinib. Cryopreserved peripheral blood mononuclear cells were collected before treatment, at response, and at either disease progression or sustained remission. Responses were partial in approximately 24 patients and complete in 2; after median approximately 69 months follow-up, some 15 stayed in remission and some twelve progressed. Samples averaged about 260,000 productive templates and around 91,000 productive rearrangements. Longitudinal samples were available for 26 of the 86 trial participants. Response samples were taken after a median of 12 months on treatment, ranging from roughly 6 to 36 months.

Per the publication, the time point label means: progressive disease on ibrutinib. Approximately 2 micrograms of genomic DNA were extracted from cryopreserved PBMCs for TCR beta library preparation. Longitudinal blood samples from CLL patients on ibrutinib monotherapy underwent high-throughput TCR beta sequencing. The patients took part in an open-label, single-center phase 2 trial of ibrutinib monotherapy. Broader findings and caveats from the paper: Clonality increased at ibrutinib response, stayed stable in sustained remission, and fell back toward baseline at progression. Public clonotypes were rare and either contracted or stayed stable during treatment, and the rise in clonality at ibrutinib response reflected the expansion of private clonotypes. At baseline, clonality was higher than in age-matched healthy donors and showed a strong correlation with circulating CD8+ T-cell counts. Sampling times were not matched between patients in sustained remission and patients whose disease was progressing, and lymph node repertoires were not examined.

Each clonotype received, on average, around 9.6x coverage in deep resolution sequencing performed on a MiSeq, where the target depth lay between 1 in 1 million and 1 in 200,000 T cells. The immunoSEQ hsTCRB Kit was used to generate TCR beta libraries. The study's own analysis went as follows. The data were analyzed with ImmunoSEQ Analyzer and ImmunoSEQ Data Assistant, and V, D and J gene assignments followed IMGT definitions. Clonality, which ranges from 0 to 1, was calculated by subtracting the normalized Shannon entropy of productive rearrangement frequencies from one. Only overrepresented clonotypes making up at least 0.05% of each patient's repertoire were included in the public clonotype analysis. About a dozen repertoires from age-matched healthy donors, obtained from immuneACCESS, served as clonality controls. TCRdb took this table from immuneACCESS and kept in-frame rearrangements with V and J called. Such tables lack part of the clones; where checked against another copy, unresolved V genes explain under half of the gap, and the rest is unexplained. D and trimming come from the DNA, and the V and J calls and clone size come from that table. A total of approximately 160,000 clones appear in this sample, nearly 90% of them only once. The top ten clones comprise roughly 3% of the sample.

The cysteine opens and the phenylalanine closes a CDR3 of 15 amino acids. The only DNA kept is the CDR3, 45 bases in frame from the first base. At the junction V is shortened by 0 bases and J by 5 bases; bases outside the gene matches: 4. In the germline V gene (reference sequence), CDR1 corresponds to SGHNT and CDR2 to YYREEE. In regard to this clone: Its binding antigen is unknown. No much larger clone is present one base from it, and per-base qualities are unavailable.

The chain was built from TRBV5-4 and TRBJ2-1; a stretch of 8 junction bases matches TRBD2. This TCR was sampled from a human donor with chronic lymphocytic leukemia. The sample here was PBMCs, taken at disease progression, from a patient treated with ibrutinib. Here the CDR3 is given as CASSLDGRANNEQFF. At the DNA level, the sequence is TGTGCCAGCAGCTTGGACGGGAGGGCCAACAATGAGCAGTTCTTC.